A single sample is the source of the 31 T cell receptor beta chains below, sequenced in a study of cytomegalovirus exposure and HLA in healthy donors. A multiplex PCR was run with 60 Vbeta primers and 13 Jbeta primers. Profiled with immunoSEQ multiplex PCR; TCRdb holds only in-frame clones, not every one. The data show roughly 150,000 clones, under 70% seen once. The sample was PBMCs. Receptors were obtained from a woman aged 25-40 years in good health and CMV-seropositive.

As to this clone: Its ends do not fully match the called genes, so a read error is possible. The rearrangement uses TRBV20-1 and TRBJ1-2, with D possibly being TRBD1 (6 bases). This CDR3 has 11 amino acids. CDR1 DFQATT and CDR2 SNEGSKA come from the germline V gene (reference sequence). CDR3 bases: TGCAGTGCTAGCCTTCTGGGGGCTCCCTCCTTC. This translates into CSASLLGAPSF.

The rearrangement links TRBV15 to TRBJ1-1; D is perhaps TRBD1 (5 bases). V lost 0 bases, J lost 6 bases, and 8 bases lay in between. This CDR3 spans 13 amino acids. Germline CDR1 and CDR2: LNHNV and YYDKDF (reference sequence). The DNA for the CDR3 is TGTGCCACCAGCAGAGATTCGGGGGCTGAAGCTTTCTTT. It specifies CATSRDSGAEAFF.

The DNA of the CDR3 is TGTGCCAGCAGCTTAGCGGGCTCGGAGACCCAGTACTTC. As protein: CASSLAGSETQYF. The chain uses TRBV7-9 and TRBJ2-5; no definite D call. The CDR3 loop spans 13 amino acids. Trimming pared 0 bases from V and 5 bases from J, leaving 7 bases between. The germline V gene has CDR1 SEHNR and CDR2 FQNEAQ (reference sequence).

This chain joins TRBV2 and TRBJ1-2; 7 nucleotides align to TRBD1. This CDR3 region has 13 residues. J lost 6 bases, V lost 3 bases, and 4 bases had no gene match. The germline CDR1 and CDR2 sequences are SNHLY and FYNNEI. This chain's CDR3 is CASSETGWHGYTF. As DNA, the CDR3 is TGTGCCAGCAGTGAGACAGGGTGGCATGGCTACACCTTC.

The gene calls are TRBV30 and TRBJ1-6, with a possible D match to TRBD1 (5 bases). V was clipped by 0 bases and J by 0 bases, with 12 bases between them. CDR1 and CDR2 from the germline V gene are GTSNPN and SVGIG (reference sequence). The CDR3 sequence is 17 residues long. In DNA, the CDR3 is TGTGCCTGGAGTGTCTACAGGACGAGCTCCTATAATTCACCCCTCCACTTT. Residues: CAWSVYRTSSYNSPLHF.

V usage is TRBV6-5 and J usage is TRBJ1-6, with D perhaps matching TRBD1 (6 bases). This CDR3 has 14 residues. The germline V and J ends were trimmed by 3 bases and 8 bases, with 11 bases remaining between them. Germline CDR1 and CDR2: MNHEY and SVGAGI. CDR3 in DNA: TGTGCCAGCAGTTATAGGACAGTAGATTCACCCCTCCACTTT. Protein product: CASSYRTVDSPLHF.

V gene TRBV20-1 combines with J gene TRBJ1-1, with D perhaps TRBD1 (6 bases). Germline V lookup: CDR1 DFQATT, CDR2 SNEGSKA (reference sequence). This CDR3 is 11 amino acids long. Trimming stripped 6 bases from V and 11 bases from J, with 16 bases between. This CDR3 is CSALEGGMAFF. The CDR3 region has the DNA TGCAGTGCCCTTGAAGGGGGTATGGCTTTCTTT.

This clone was seen more than once but under ten times. The chain uses TRBV5-1 and TRBJ2-7, with TRBD2 matching 10 bases. CDR1 is SGHRS, CDR2 YFSETQ, per germline. This CDR3 contains 15 residues. V lost 2 bases and J lost 2; bases outside the gene matches: 4. CDR3 DNA sequence: TGCGCCAGCAGCTTCACTAGCGGGGTAACCTACGAGCAGTACTTC. Protein product: CASSFTSGVTYEQYF.

V gene TRBV29-1 combines with J gene TRBJ2-2, with D maybe TRBD1 (6 bases). This CDR3 is 14 amino acids long. V was trimmed by 5 bases and J by 0 bases, leaving 10 bases between them. Germline values: CDR1 SQVTM, CDR2 ANQGSEA. Here the CDR3 reads CSVSRGSNTGELFF. CDR3 bases: TGCAGCGTTAGCAGGGGTTCGAACACCGGGGAGCTGTTTTTT.

The CDR3 DNA sequence: TGTGCCAGCTCACCACAGGGCGGAGGACTGGAGCAGTTCTTC. Its protein product is CASSPQGGGLEQFF. This chain joins TRBV18 and TRBJ2-1; the D gene is possibly TRBD2 (5 bases). Germline V gene lookup returns CDR1 KGHSH and CDR2 LQKENI. V lost 1 base to trimming and J lost 10 bases, with 14 bases between them. The CDR3 is 14 residues long.

A few counts support this clone. The chain carries TRBV23-1 and TRBJ2-7, with D perhaps TRBD2 (5 bases). TRBV23-1 is an ORF, with its function uncertain. V was trimmed by 4 bases and J by 5 bases, leaving 15 bases between them. There are 14 residues in the CDR3. CDR3 amino acids: CASSPPGYNHEQYF. The CDR3, as DNA: TGCGCCAGCAGTCCTCCGGGATATAACCACGAGCAGTACTTC.

This clone was detected only a few times. The chain is built from TRBV27 and TRBJ2-7; 7 nucleotides agree with TRBD1. With 2 bases clipped from V and 4 bases from J, the junction kept 5 bases outside the gene matches. The CDR3 extends over 14 amino acids. From germline, CDR1 is MNHEY and CDR2 SMNVEV (reference sequence). CDR3 in DNA: TGTGCCAGCAGTTTAAGGTCAGGGGGATACGAGCAGTACTTC. Translated, it gives CASSLRSGGYEQYF.

The chain has TRBV11-2 and TRBJ2-5; D unresolved. CDR3 length equals 16 residues. Germline V gives CDR1 SGHAT, CDR2 FQNNGV. V gave up 5 bases and J gave up 2 bases, with 18 bases separating them. CDR3 in DNA: TGTGCCAGCAGCGCAACTCACTCGCCAAGACAAGAGACCCAGTACTTC. Translated, it gives CASSATHSPRQETQYF.

V usage is TRBV4-2 and J usage is TRBJ2-5; D perhaps matches TRBD1 (7 bases). The CDR3 is made up of 18 amino acids. Trimming took 0 bases from V and 2 from J, leaving 19 bases between them. Germline CDR1 and CDR2: LGHNA and YNFKEQ. DNA for the CDR3: TGTGCCAGCAGCCAAGAGGGGGGAGCAGGGGGAGGACAAGAGACCCAGTACTTC. It is translated as CASSQEGGAGGGQETQYF.

This sequence joins TRBV9 and TRBJ1-2; no clear D gene. Trimming took off 0 bases at V and 4 bases at J, with 4 bases between the two ends. The CDR3 spans 12 residues. Germline CDR1 is SGDLS and CDR2 is YYNGEE. The CDR3 loop is CASSVESYGYTF. The CDR3, as DNA: TGTGCCAGCAGCGTAGAGAGCTATGGCTACACCTTC. Based on the CDR3 plus reference TRBV9 and TRBJ1-2, the full variable domain is DSGVTQTPKHLITATGQRVTLRCSPRSGDLSVYWYQQSLDQGLQFLIQYYNGEERAKGNILERFSAQQFPDLHSELNLSSLELGDSALYFCASSVESYGYTFGSGTRLTVV.

The rearrangement joins TRBV7-9 to TRBJ1-2; 10 bases map to TRBD1. Looked up from germline, CDR1 is SEHNR and CDR2 is FQNEAQ (reference sequence). The junction had 16 bases not matched to a gene; V was cut back by 6 bases and J by 0 bases. This CDR3 contains 19 residues. The CDR3 here is CASSSIWTGGKLTNYGYTF. The CDR3 DNA reads as TGTGCCAGCAGTTCCATCTGGACAGGGGGGAAGTTGACTAACTATGGCTACACCTTC.

J is TRBJ1-2 and V is TRBV4-2; possible D gene TRBD1, 5 bases. The CDR3 totals 15 residues. V lost 1 base, J lost 0 bases, and 9 bases lay in between. Germline values: CDR1 LGHNA, CDR2 YNFKEQ. DNA of the CDR3: TGTGCCAGCAGCCAAGCAGGGTTAGCTAACTATGGCTACACCTTC. It is translated as CASSQAGLANYGYTF.

This chain uses TRBV30 with TRBJ1-4; no firm D call. V was clipped by 2 bases and J by 3 bases, with 10 bases between them. This CDR3 contains 14 residues. From germline, CDR1 is GTSNPN and CDR2 SVGIG (reference sequence). Here the CDR3 reads CAWSSGSANEKLFF. The DNA of the CDR3 is TGTGCCTGGAGTAGTGGCAGCGCTAATGAAAAACTGTTTTTT.

Note on this clone: The same CDR3 arises from other DNA sequences in this sample as well. DNA of the CDR3: TGCGCCAGCAGCCAAGTAGCGGGGGGGCTGAACACCGGGGAGCTGTTTTTT. This encodes CASSQVAGGLNTGELFF. The V call is TRBV4-1, the J call TRBJ2-2, with TRBD2 matching over 11 bases. In germline, CDR1 is MGHRA, CDR2 YSYEKL. After removal of 1 base from V and 1 base from J, the junction contained 2 bases not matched to a gene. CDR3 length: 17 amino acids.

A single count supports this clone. The rearrangement uses TRBV5-5 and TRBJ2-2; 9 bases map to TRBD1. The CDR3 extends over 15 amino acids. The germline V gene has CDR1 SGHKS and CDR2 YYEKEE (reference sequence). The ends lost 4 bases at V and 3 bases at J; junction bases unmatched: 4. The CDR3 DNA sequence: TGTGCCAGCAGCCACAGGGGGCTTGACACCGGGGAGCTGTTTTTT. Amino acids: CASSHRGLDTGELFF.

The rearrangement joins TRBV11-3 to TRBJ2-1; no clear D. Per the germline V gene, CDR1 is SGHNT and CDR2 is YENEEA. Deletions cut 1 base from V and 4 bases from J, with 5 bases between. CDR3 size: 13 residues. CDR3 protein: CASSLGVYNEQFF. CDR3 nucleotides: TGTGCCAGCAGCTTAGGCGTTTACAATGAGCAGTTCTTC.

This clone was seen a handful of times. This rearrangement joins TRBV5-1 to TRBJ1-3, with 8 nucleotides matching TRBD1. This CDR3 is built from 15 residues. The germline V gene has CDR1 SGHRS and CDR2 YFSETQ. V lost 3 bases, J lost 4 bases, and 6 bases stayed unmatched. The CDR3 sequence: CASSSQGVAGNTIYF. The CDR3 coding sequence is TGCGCCAGCAGCTCACAGGGGGTCGCGGGAAACACCATATATTTT.

This clone was seen once. This chain links TRBV28 with TRBJ1-1, with a weak D call TRBD1 (6 bases). Germline CDR1 and CDR2: MDHEN and SYDVKM. CDR3 size: 15 residues. The V gene lost 6 bases and the J gene lost 0 bases, with 14 bases spanning the gap. CDR3 sequence: CASSAPQGLNTEAFF. In DNA form, the CDR3 reads TGTGCCAGCAGCGCTCCACAGGGATTGAACACTGAAGCTTTCTTT.

The rearrangement joins TRBV19 to TRBJ2-7, with 9 bases fitting TRBD1. This CDR3 spans 15 amino acids. Germline V gives CDR1 LNHDA, CDR2 SQIVND (reference sequence). The trim removed 5 bases at V and 4 bases at J, leaving 9 bases unmatched. CDR3: CASSGETGGRYEQYF. DNA for the CDR3: TGTGCCAGTAGTGGGGAAACAGGGGGCCGGTACGAGCAGTACTTC.

The chain joins TRBV9 to TRBJ1-6; D is undetermined. The CDR3 spans 15 residues. The ends were cut back, 0 bases at V and 4 bases at J, with 8 bases in the middle. In germline, CDR1 is SGDLS, CDR2 YYNGEE. CDR3 region: CASSVVPTYNSPLHF. The CDR3 bases are TGTGCCAGCAGCGTAGTCCCAACATATAATTCACCCCTCCACTTT.

This rearrangement joins TRBV5-1 to TRBJ2-1; 11 bases map to TRBD1. CDR3 length: 15 amino acids. Losses at the gene ends were 3 bases for V and 7 bases for J; bases not matched to a gene: 6. Germline V lookup: CDR1 SGHRS, CDR2 YFSETQ. In DNA, the CDR3 is TGCGCCAGCAGCTCCCGGGACAGGGGGGGGAATGAGCAGTTCTTC. Translating gives CASSSRDRGGNEQFF.

V usage is TRBV29-1 and J usage is TRBJ2-1; 11 bases fit TRBD2. The CDR3 sequence is 15 residues long. Trimming took 6 bases from V and 6 from J; bases not matched to a gene: 10. Per germline, CDR1 SQVTM and CDR2 ANQGSEA. CDR3 DNA sequence: TGCAGCGTCCAGCCCACTAGCGGGAGTATCAATGAGCAGTTCTTC. This gives the protein CSVQPTSGSINEQFF.

This chain connects TRBV29-1 to TRBJ2-5; possibly TRBD2 for D (5 bases). Trimming removed 2 bases at V and 4 bases at J, with 11 bases between. CDR3 size: 13 residues. CDR1 and CDR2 (germline): SQVTM, ANQGSEA. The CDR3 bases are TGCAGCGTTGAACCTCCTAGCCGAGAGACCCAGTACTTC. Translated: CSVEPPSRETQYF.

This chain joins TRBV9 and TRBJ2-7; 9 nucleotides align to TRBD1. J was trimmed by 6 bases and V by 1 base; bases with no gene match: 5. Germline assignment: CDR1 SGDLS and CDR2 YYNGEE. CDR3 length equals 14 residues. The CDR3 region is CASSVTGTGSEQYF. The CDR3, as DNA: TGTGCCAGCAGCGTAACCGGGACAGGGAGCGAGCAGTACTTC.

The chain links TRBV6-4 to TRBJ1-2, with a possible D match to TRBD1 (6 bases). The ends were cut back, 0 bases at V and 4 bases at J, with 12 bases in the middle. The CDR3 totals 15 residues. The germline V gene encodes CDR1 MRHNA and CDR2 SNTAGT. In nucleotides, the CDR3 is TGTGCCAGCAGTGACTCGAATGGGGGCGGCTATGGCTACACCTTC. As protein: CASSDSNGGGYGYTF.

The V gene is TRBV6-1, the J gene TRBJ1-5; no clear D. Trimming pared 4 bases from V and 5 bases from J, leaving 9 bases between. This CDR3 is built from 13 residues. Per the germline V gene, CDR1 is MNHNS and CDR2 is SASEGT. This chain's CDR3 is CASSVMRDQPQHF. Written as DNA, the CDR3 is TGTGCCAGCAGTGTTATGAGAGATCAGCCCCAGCATTTT.